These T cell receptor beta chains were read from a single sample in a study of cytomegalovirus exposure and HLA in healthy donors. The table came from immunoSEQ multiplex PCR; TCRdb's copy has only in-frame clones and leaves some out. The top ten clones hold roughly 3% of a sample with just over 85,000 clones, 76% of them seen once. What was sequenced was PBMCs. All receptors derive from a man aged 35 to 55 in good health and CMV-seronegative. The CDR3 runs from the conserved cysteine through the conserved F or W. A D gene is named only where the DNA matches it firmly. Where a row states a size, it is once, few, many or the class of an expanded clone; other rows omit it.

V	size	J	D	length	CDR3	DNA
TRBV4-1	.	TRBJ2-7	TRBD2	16	CASSLRLGGEGHEQYF	TGCGCCAGCAGCCTACGTTTAGGCGGGGAGGGCCACGAGCAGTACTTC
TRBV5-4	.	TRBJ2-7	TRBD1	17	CASSPRQGPSRTYEQYF	TGTGCCAGCAGCCCGCGACAGGGGCCCTCGCGGACCTACGAGCAGTACTTC
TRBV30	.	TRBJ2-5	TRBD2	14	CAWTVGLAQEAQYF	TGTGCCTGGACCGTGGGACTAGCGCAAGAGGCCCAGTACTTC
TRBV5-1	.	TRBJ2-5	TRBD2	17	CASSIRLAGGIKTTQYF	TGCGCCAGCAGCATAAGACTAGCGGGGGGGATAAAGACGACCCAGTACTTC
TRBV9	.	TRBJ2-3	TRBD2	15	CASSVGLAGVDTQYF	TGTGCCAGCAGCGTAGGACTAGCGGGGGTGGATACGCAGTATTTT
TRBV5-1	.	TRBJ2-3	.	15	CASSLVGGSTDTQYF	TGCGCCAGCAGCTTGGTAGGGGGAAGCACAGATACGCAGTATTTT
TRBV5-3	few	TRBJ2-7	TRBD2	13	CARSRIRGGEQYF	TGTGCCAGAAGCCGGATACGGGGGGGGGAGCAGTACTTC
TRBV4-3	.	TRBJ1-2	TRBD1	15	CASSQPGQGFSGYTF	TGCGCCAGCAGCCAACCGGGACAGGGTTTCTCTGGCTACACCTTC
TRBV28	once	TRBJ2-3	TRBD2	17	CASSSIFSGGLTDTQYF	TGTGCCAGCAGTTCCATATTTAGCGGGGGGCTCACAGATACGCAGTATTTT
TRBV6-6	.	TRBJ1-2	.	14	CASSYSNGVRGYTF	TGTGCCAGCAGTTACTCGAACGGAGTAAGAGGCTACACCTTC